The rows below give T cell receptor beta chains drawn from one sample of a study of OX40 agonist ivuxolimab in advanced cancers. Method: immunoSEQ multiplex PCR; TCRdb's copy keeps in-frame clones and lacks some. The profile shows 40,000 or so clones, 92% of them singletons. Sequenced material: CD4+ or CD8+ T cells sorted from blood, taken in a trial of the OX40 agonist ivuxolimab. These receptor sequences come from an adult with an advanced solid tumor such as melanoma, head and neck, liver or kidney cancer. Each CDR3 is given without its conserved first and last residue.

v_call cdr3_aa
TRBV28 ASSFLTRGVKVNQPQH
TRBV19 ASTEGAGPTYEQY
TRBV6-1 ASSELQGYLFHEQY
TRBV7-8 ASSLDPGAQETQY
TRBV30 AWSLGTGNEQY
TRBV4-1 ASSQVQGKDTQY
TRBV9 ASSVTGARTGELF
TRBV29-1 SVEEGSMAGYT
TRBV5-1 ASSPSWTGTNEKLF
TRBV15 ATSIGTVSNQPQH
TRBV4-1 ASSQEWDISYEQY
TRBV10-3 AISVPGPLGYT
TRBV23-1 ASSQSDLYRNLETQY
TRBV13 ASSQGNTGELF
TRBV5-6 ASSFGHSNYEQY
TRBV2 ASSEWANEQY
TRBV5-6 ASSSASGGTDTQY
TRBV30 AGRTGTYEQY
TRBV27 ASSPLAGVNHEQY
TRBV6-5 ASSYSGREAPNEQF
TRBV30 AWSDLDRNGYT
TRBV2 ASSGTNEKLF
TRBV9 ASSVSQAGVGDTQY
TRBV6-5 ASLGIGTEAF
TRBV6-6 ASSYSGTSDKD
TRBV11-3 ASSYWTGGGTGELF
TRBV5-1 ASSLGQNQPQH
TRBV28 ASSLFLGGETQY
TRBV13 ASRRWGESDTQY
TRBV7-9 ASSIGLSGMSSYEQY
TRBV9 ASSPTGTYYNEQF
TRBV28 ASSSRRGWETQY
TRBV5-1 ASSLTGGGNTIY
TRBV6-4 ASSDVKEPIYEQY
TRBV10-1 ASRSGNTGELF
TRBV7-9 ASSRSGITDTQY
TRBV4-1 ASSQVPLNTEAF
TRBV30 ASTGGTEAF
TRBV4-1 ASSLSQSTYNEQF
TRBV5-4 ASSRDQETQY
TRBV9 ASSPTDSYEQY
TRBV7-9 ASSLVLGDTEAF
TRBV28 ASNRHGEQY
TRBV4-1 ASSQGAGLTNEKLF
TRBV9 ASGGAGSYEQY
TRBV28 ASSTLRDRASSYNEQF
TRBV7-9 ASSPGTVEQY
TRBV2 ASKWQGTDTQY
TRBV25-1 ASSGLGSTDTQY
TRBV19 ASSILPSDTQY
TRBV9 ASSAGGVITDTQY
TRBV2 ASSLVTGYEQY